Following are 28 T cell receptor beta chains from one sample sequenced in a study of monozygotic twins with inflammatory bowel disease (dated by TCRdb to between 2018 and 2020). Libraries came from 5' RACE. Sequencer: Illumina HiSeq 2500. Following TCRdb reprocessing, every CDR3 protein sequence forms one entry, and DNA is not provided. The sample table gives about 380,000 distinct CDR3 sequences. The top ten constitute just over 2.5% of the sample. The sample comprised blood. The receptors here all came from a human donor with ulcerative colitis or Crohn's disease, or a healthy co-twin of an affected twin (not recorded which).

The V gene is TRBV20-1, the J gene TRBJ2-3; TCRdb's D gene call, TRBD2, goes unchecked for lack of DNA. Per the germline V gene, CDR1 is DFQATT and CDR2 is SNEGSKA (reference sequence). There are 15 residues in the CDR3. The CDR3 spells CSAPGLSSSTDTQYF.

The chain recombines TRBV20-1 with TRBJ1-6; TCRdb's assignment of TRBD1 cannot be checked, as there is no DNA. This CDR3 region has 14 residues. Germline CDR1 reads DFQATT; CDR2 reads SNEGSKA (reference sequence). This chain's CDR3 is CSARKQGANSPLHF.

The chain couples TRBV7-2 to TRBJ2-7; lacking DNA, the TRBD1 call made by TCRdb goes unchecked. Germline CDR1 is SGHTA and CDR2 is FQGNSA. This CDR3 is 15 amino acids long. CDR3 residues: CASRLDSQQAYEQYF. The entire variable domain, with the rest obtained from reference TRBV7-2 and TRBJ2-7, is as follows: GAGVSQSPSNKVTEKGKDVELRCDPISGHTALYWYRQSLGQGLEFLIYFQGNSAPDKSGLPSDRFSAERTGGSVSTLTIQRTQQEDSAVYLCASRLDSQQAYEQYFGPGTRLTVT.

This rearrangement joins TRBV4-1 to TRBJ2-6; TCRdb returns TRBD1, unconfirmable since there is no DNA. There are 16 residues in the CDR3. Germline CDR1 MGHRA, CDR2 YSYEKL. The CDR3 loop is CASSQGAGAGANVLTF.

This chain uses TRBV20-1 with TRBJ1-1. Germline V gives CDR1 DFQATT, CDR2 SNEGSKA (reference sequence). This CDR3 has 15 residues. The CDR3 sequence is CSARDIGFSNTEAFF.

This chain uses TRBV5-1 with TRBJ2-2; the D call from TCRdb, TRBD1, cannot be confirmed without DNA. CDR1 is SGHRS, CDR2 YFSETQ, per germline. This CDR3 region has 16 residues. CDR3 loop: CASSLGQGLNTGELFF.

The genes are TRBV11-2 and TRBJ2-6. The CDR3 is 14 amino acids. Germline V gives CDR1 SGHAT, CDR2 FQNNGV. The CDR3 here is CASVWSSGANVLTF.

V gene TRBV27 combines with J gene TRBJ2-3; the D call from TCRdb, TRBD1, cannot be confirmed without DNA. The length of the CDR3 is 13 residues. Per germline, CDR1 MNHEY and CDR2 SMNVEV (reference sequence). The chain's CDR3 is CASSRRGSDTQYF.

The chain joins TRBV12-3 or TRBV12-4 to TRBJ1-3. The CDR3 has 15 residues. CDR3 protein: CASSSRQSSGNTIYF.

The chain joins TRBV7-2 to TRBJ1-5. Germline values: CDR1 SGHTA, CDR2 FQGNSA. The length of the CDR3 is 13 residues. CDR3 in amino acids: CASSLAINQPQHF.

V gene TRBV20-1 combines with J gene TRBJ1-4; with no DNA, the TCRdb D assignment of TRBD1 cannot be verified. The length of the CDR3 is 15 residues. Germline V CDR1 and CDR2: DFQATT, SNEGSKA (reference sequence). The CDR3 sequence is CSARDLTGDHEKLFF.

The V and J genes are TRBV12-3 or TRBV12-4 and TRBJ1-2; the D call of TRBD1 rests on TCRdb alone, since no DNA is present to check it. The CDR3 is made up of 14 amino acids. The CDR3 reads CASSSSGTVDGYTF.

The chain uses TRBV6-2 or TRBV6-3 and TRBJ2-2; TCRdb selects TRBD2, and the lack of DNA leaves this call unchecked. The CDR3 sequence is 17 residues long. Germline V gene data show CDR1 as MNHEY and CDR2 as SVGEGT. The CDR3 protein is CASRRPGRPAATGELFF.

This chain joins TRBV20-1 and TRBJ2-1; TCRdb names TRBD1, which stays unverified in the absence of DNA. The CDR3 runs 15 residues. Germline values: CDR1 DFQATT, CDR2 SNEGSKA (reference sequence). The CDR3 is CSANSGTGGFYEQFF.

This sequence joins TRBV12-3 or TRBV12-4 and TRBJ2-7. The length of the CDR3 is 14 residues. The CDR3 region is CASSLRANSYEQYF.

The chain employs TRBV27 and TRBJ2-1. The CDR3 has 15 residues. CDR1 MNHEY and CDR2 SMNVEV come from the germline V gene (reference sequence). The CDR3 spells CASRLEGENYNEQFF.

The V and J genes are TRBV6-5 and TRBJ2-7; TCRdb's D call of TRBD2 is untestable without DNA. Germline V lookup: CDR1 MNHEY, CDR2 SVGAGI. The CDR3 loop spans 14 amino acids. CDR3 loop: CASSYDRAPYEQYF.

The chain is built from TRBV6-5 and TRBJ1-1; as DNA is missing, the TRBD1 call by TCRdb cannot be tested. CDR3 length equals 17 residues. Per germline, CDR1 MNHEY and CDR2 SVGAGI. CDR3 sequence: CASSFRITGTLNTEAFF.

The CDR3 sequence is CASTPELGRGHYNEQFF. This chain joins TRBV12-3 or TRBV12-4 and TRBJ2-1; TCRdb's assignment of TRBD1 cannot be checked, as there is no DNA. The CDR3 runs 17 residues.

The rearrangement joins TRBV5-6 to TRBJ2-7; TCRdb reports TRBD2, a call that lacks DNA to check it against. There are 16 residues in the CDR3. Looked up from germline, CDR1 is SGHDT and CDR2 is YYEEEE. The CDR3 is CASSPRGGPGLYEQYF.

This chain links TRBV12-3 or TRBV12-4 with TRBJ2-5; the TCRdb D gene call, TRBD1, has no DNA to confirm it. The length of the CDR3 is 13 residues. The CDR3 loop is CASSLTGKETQYF.

This rearrangement joins TRBV7-6 to TRBJ1-3. CDR1 is SGHVS and CDR2 is FNYEAQ in the germline V gene. The CDR3 consists of 16 residues. The CDR3: CASSLASQREGNTIYF.

The gene calls are TRBV5-1 and TRBJ2-1; absent DNA, TCRdb's TRBD1 call cannot be checked. CDR1 SGHRS and CDR2 YFSETQ come from the germline V gene. The CDR3 loop spans 13 amino acids. This CDR3 is CASSKQGYNEQFF.

The rearrangement joins TRBV11-2 to TRBJ2-1; TCRdb reports TRBD2, a call that lacks DNA to check it against. Germline V gene lookup returns CDR1 SGHAT and CDR2 FQNNGV. The CDR3 sequence is 16 residues long. The CDR3 region is CASSSGLSPSYNEQFF. Full variable domain (missing parts from reference TRBV11-2 and TRBJ2-1): EAGVAQSPRYKIIEKRQSVAFWCNPISGHATLYWYQQILGQGPKLLIQFQNNGVVDDSQLPKDRFSAERLKGVDSTLKIQPAKLEDSAVYLCASSSGLSPSYNEQFFGPGTRLTVL.

The chain uses TRBV7-8 and TRBJ1-5; the D gene TCRdb calls, TRBD1, cannot be checked with no DNA. The CDR3 runs to 15 residues. Germline V lookup: CDR1 SGHVS, CDR2 FQNEAQ. The CDR3 loop is CASSFSLDSNQPQHF.

This chain links TRBV3-1 with TRBJ1-1; the D call from TCRdb, TRBD1, cannot be confirmed without DNA. The CDR3 runs to 13 residues. Germline V gene sequence: CDR1 LGHDT, CDR2 YNNKEL (reference sequence). CDR3 region: CASLGGSNTEAFF. Drawing the rest from reference TRBV3-1 and TRBJ1-1, the complete variable domain is DTAVSQTPKYLVTQMGNDKSIKCEQNLGHDTMYWYKQDSKKFLKIMFSYNNKELIINETVPNRFSPKSPDKAHLNLHINSLELGDSAVYFCASLGGSNTEAFFGQGTRLTVV.

The chain links TRBV2 to TRBJ2-5; the TCRdb D gene call, TRBD1, has no DNA to confirm it. Germline CDR1 reads SNHLY; CDR2 reads FYNNEI. The CDR3 has 15 residues. CDR3 protein: CASSEVRGRQETQYF.

CDR3 region: CASSYGTSASSTDTQYF. This chain connects TRBV5-4 to TRBJ2-3; TCRdb returns TRBD2, unconfirmable since there is no DNA. Germline loops: CDR1 SGHNT, CDR2 YYREEE (reference sequence). This CDR3 is built from 17 residues.